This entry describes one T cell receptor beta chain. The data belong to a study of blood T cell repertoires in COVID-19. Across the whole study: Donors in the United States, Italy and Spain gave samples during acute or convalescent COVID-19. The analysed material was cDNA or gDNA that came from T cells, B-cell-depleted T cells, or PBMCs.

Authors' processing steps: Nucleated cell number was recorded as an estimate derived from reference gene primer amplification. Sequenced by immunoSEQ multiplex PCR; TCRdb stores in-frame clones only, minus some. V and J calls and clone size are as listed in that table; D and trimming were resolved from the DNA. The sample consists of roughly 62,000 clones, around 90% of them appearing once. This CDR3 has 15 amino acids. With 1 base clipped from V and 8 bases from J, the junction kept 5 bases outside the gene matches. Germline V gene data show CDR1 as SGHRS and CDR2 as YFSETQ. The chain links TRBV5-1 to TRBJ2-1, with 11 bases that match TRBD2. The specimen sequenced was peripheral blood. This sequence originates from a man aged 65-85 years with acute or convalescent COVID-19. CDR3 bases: TGCGCCAGCAGCTTGACTAGCGGGAGTACCCATGAGCAGTTCTTC. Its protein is CASSLTSGSTHEQFF.